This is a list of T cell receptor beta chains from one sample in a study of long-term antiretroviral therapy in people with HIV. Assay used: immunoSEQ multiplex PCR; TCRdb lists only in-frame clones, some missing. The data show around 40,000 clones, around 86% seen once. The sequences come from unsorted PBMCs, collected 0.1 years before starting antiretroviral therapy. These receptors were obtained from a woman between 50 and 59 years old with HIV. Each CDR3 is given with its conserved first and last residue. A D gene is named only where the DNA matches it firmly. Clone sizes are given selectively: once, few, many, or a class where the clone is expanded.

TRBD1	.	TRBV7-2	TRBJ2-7	TGTGCCAGCAGCTTATGGTTGACAGGGAGTAACGAGCAGTACTTC	CASSLWLTGSNEQYF
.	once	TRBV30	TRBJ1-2	TGTGCCTCTCCAACAGCTTCTAACTATGGCTACACCTTC	CASPTASNYGYTF
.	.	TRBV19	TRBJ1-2	TGTGCCAGTAGTATGGACGACAGGCTATACTATGGCTACACCTTC	CASSMDDRLYYGYTF
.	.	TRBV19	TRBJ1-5	TGTGCCAGTAGTCTCTCTGGGGGGGAGCCCCAGCATTTT	CASSLSGGEPQHF
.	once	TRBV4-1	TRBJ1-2	TGCGCCAGCAGCCAAGGCCAGACAGATAACTATGGCTACACCTTC	CASSQGQTDNYGYTF
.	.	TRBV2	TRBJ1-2	TGTGCCAGCAGGGAGACCTCGTTTTCTAACTATGGCTACACCTTC	CASRETSFSNYGYTF
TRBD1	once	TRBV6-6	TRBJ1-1	TGTGCCAGCAGTTCCCAGGGGGCTGAAGCTTTCTTT	CASSSQGAEAFF
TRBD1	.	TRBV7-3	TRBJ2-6	TGTGCCAGCAGCAAACTACAGGGGGCTGGGGCCAACGTCCTGACTTTC	CASSKLQGAGANVLTF
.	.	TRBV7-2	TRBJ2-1	TGTGCCAGCAGCTTAGCGGGGGGGCCTGCCTACAATGAGCAGTTCTTC	CASSLAGGPAYNEQFF
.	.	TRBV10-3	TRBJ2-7	TGTGCCATCAGTGCATCCTACGAGCAGTACTTC	CAISASYEQYF
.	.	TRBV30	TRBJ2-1	TGTGCCTGGAGTCCAAGGGGCGTCGGCGATGAGCAGTTCTTC	CAWSPRGVGDEQFF
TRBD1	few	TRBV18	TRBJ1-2	TGTGCCAGCTCATCGGACAGGTCCCACTATGGCTACACCTTC	CASSSDRSHYGYTF
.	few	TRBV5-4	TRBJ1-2	TGCGCCAGCAGCCAAGACTCGGCGGGCTATGGCTACACCTTC	CASSQDSAGYGYTF
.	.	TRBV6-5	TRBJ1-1	TGTGCCAGCAGTTACTCTAACGGTTGGTTGTCGGGAGCTTTCTTT	CASSYSNGWLSGAFF
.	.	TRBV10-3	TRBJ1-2	TGTGCCATCAGTGAGCAGCTCCTACTAAATGGCTACACCTTC	CAISEQLLLNGYTF
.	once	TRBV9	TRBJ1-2	TGTGCCAGCAGCGCCGTAGTTGGGGGGACGGGCTATGGCTACACCTTC	CASSAVVGGTGYGYTF
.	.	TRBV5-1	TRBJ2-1	TGCGCCAGCAGCTTGGACGCCATCTACAATGAGCAGTTCTTC	CASSLDAIYNEQFF
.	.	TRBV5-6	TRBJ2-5	TGTGCCAGCAGCTTCGCGTTGGAGACCCAGTACTTC	CASSFALETQYF
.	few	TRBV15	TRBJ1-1	TGTGCCACCAGCAGAGATGGGACGGGAGGCACTGAAGCTTTCTTT	CATSRDGTGGTEAFF
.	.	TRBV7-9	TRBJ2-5	TGTGCCAGCAGCTCACGTCGCCAAGAGACCCAGTACTTC	CASSSRRQETQYF
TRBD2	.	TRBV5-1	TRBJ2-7	TGCGCCAGCAGCTTGGGGGGACTAGCGGGGGCCTACGAGCAGTACTTC	CASSLGGLAGAYEQYF
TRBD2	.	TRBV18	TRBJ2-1	TGTGCCAGCTCATCGGGACTAGCGGGGGTTCGGAATGAGCAGTTCTTC	CASSSGLAGVRNEQFF
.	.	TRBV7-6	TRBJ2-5	TGTGCCAGCACTTCAGGGTCGGAGACCCAGTACTTC	CASTSGSETQYF
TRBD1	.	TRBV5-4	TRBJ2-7	TGTGCCAGCAGCTTCCCGGGACAGGGACTCTACGAGCAGTACTTC	CASSFPGQGLYEQYF
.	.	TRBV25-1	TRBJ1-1	TGTGCCAGCAGTGAATGGCATATGGGGGTCGGCACTGAAGCTTTCTTT	CASSEWHMGVGTEAFF
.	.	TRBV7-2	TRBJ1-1	TGTGCCAGCAGCCGAATCCCAGAGACACCCACTGAAGCTTTCTTT	CASSRIPETPTEAFF
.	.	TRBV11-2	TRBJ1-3	TGTGCCAGCAGCTCCGGGCCCTTCGGCGGAAACACCATATATTTT	CASSSGPFGGNTIYF
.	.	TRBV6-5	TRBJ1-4	TGTGCCAGCAGCCAAGGACTGGGTAATGAAAAACTGTTTTTT	CASSQGLGNEKLFF
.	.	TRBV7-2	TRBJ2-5	TGTGCCAGCAGCTTAGTCCGGGGACCCCAGTACTTC	CASSLVRGPQYF
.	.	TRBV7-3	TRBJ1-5	TGCGCCAGCAGCCAAGATACCCAGGGAGGTCAGCCCCAGCATTTT	CASSQDTQGGQPQHF
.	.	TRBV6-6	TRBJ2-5	TGTGCCAGCAGTTCAGGGTTCGTGACCCAGTACTTC	CASSSGFVTQYF
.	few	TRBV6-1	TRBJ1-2	TGTGCCAGCAGTGTCCGTCGTGGTTCTAACTATGGCTACACCTTC	CASSVRRGSNYGYTF
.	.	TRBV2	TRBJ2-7	TGTGCCAGCAAAGTATCCTACGAGCAGTACTTC	CASKVSYEQYF
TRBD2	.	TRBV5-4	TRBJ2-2	TGTGCCAGCAGCTCAGGACTAGCGGGCGGGGAGCTGTTTTTT	CASSSGLAGGELFF
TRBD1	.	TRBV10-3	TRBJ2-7	TGTGCCGCCACAGGGGGCTACGAGCAGTACTTC	CAATGGYEQYF
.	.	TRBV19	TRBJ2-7	TGTGCCAGTAGTATTAACAGGGACTCCTACGAGCAGTACTTC	CASSINRDSYEQYF
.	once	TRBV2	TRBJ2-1	TGTGCCAGCAGAAGACTGTTCGATGAGCAGTTCTTC	CASRRLFDEQFF
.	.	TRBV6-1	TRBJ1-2	TGTGCCAGCAGGTTGGCAGTTAGCCCCGATGGCTACACCTTC	CASRLAVSPDGYTF
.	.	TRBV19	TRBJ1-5	TGTGCCAGCACACTTCTCAGGGATAGCAATCAGCCCCAGCATTTT	CASTLLRDSNQPQHF
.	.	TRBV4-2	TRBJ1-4	TGTGCCAGCAGCCCAACACAGGCGGCAACTAATGAAAAACTGTTTTTT	CASSPTQAATNEKLFF
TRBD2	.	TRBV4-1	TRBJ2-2	TGCGCCAGCAGCCAAGGGACGGGACTAGCGGGGAACACCGGGGAGCTGTTTTTT	CASSQGTGLAGNTGELFF